These T cell receptor beta chains were read from a single sample in a study of cytomegalovirus exposure and HLA in healthy donors. TCRdb's copy holds only in-frame clones and misses some; the assay was immunoSEQ multiplex PCR. This sample carries fewer than 200,000 clones, more than 70% of them seen once, and the ten largest clones take less than 1.6%. The sample was PBMCs. The receptors shown here come from a girl under 18 in good health and CMV-seronegative. Both conserved end residues are part of each CDR3. D genes are given only for firm matches. A row's size may be missing; if present it is once, few, many or a size class.

TRBV7-9	-	TRBD1	TRBJ2-1	CASSSWDRGYNEQFF	TGTGCCAGCAGCTCATGGGACAGGGGTTACAATGAGCAGTTCTTC
TRBV5-4	-	TRBD1	TRBJ1-1	CASSLPTGKTEAFF	TGTGCCAGCAGCTTACCGACAGGGAAAACTGAAGCTTTCTTT
TRBV29-1	-	-	TRBJ1-1	CSGRPEETEAFF	TGCAGCGGTAGACCGGAGGAGACTGAAGCTTTCTTT
TRBV6-1	-	-	TRBJ2-7	CASSEYLRGPNYEQYF	TGTGCCAGCAGTGAATATTTAAGAGGGCCTAACTACGAGCAGTACTTC
TRBV7-9	-	TRBD1	TRBJ1-1	CASSLVQGVEAFF	TGTGCCAGCAGCTTAGTGCAGGGGGTTGAAGCTTTCTTT
TRBV7-6	-	-	TRBJ1-1	CASSHHDSPGTEAFF	TGTGCCAGCAGCCACCACGACAGCCCAGGCACTGAAGCTTTCTTT
TRBV10-3	-	TRBD1	TRBJ1-2	CAISGDSHGYTF	TGTGCCATCAGTGGGGACAGCCATGGCTACACCTTC
TRBV7-7	-	TRBD1	TRBJ1-5	CASSLTDRGYSNQPQHF	TGTGCTAGCAGCTTAACGGACAGGGGATATAGCAATCAGCCCCAGCATTTT
TRBV9	-	-	TRBJ2-5	CASNPAGNFEETQYF	TGTGCCAGCAATCCAGCGGGTAACTTTGAAGAGACCCAGTACTTC
TRBV6-6	-	-	TRBJ1-1	CASSKMGPEAFF	TGTGCCAGCAGCAAAATGGGCCCTGAAGCTTTCTTT
TRBV30	-	TRBD1	TRBJ1-2	CAWSVEQGAHGYTF	TGTGCCTGGAGTGTAGAACAGGGGGCCCATGGCTACACCTTC
TRBV19	-	-	TRBJ1-5	CASTKGGGAGQPQHF	TGTGCCAGTACCAAAGGGGGGGGCGCGGGTCAGCCCCAGCATTTT
TRBV6-6	few	-	TRBJ1-4	CASMGGGEKLFF	TGTGCCAGCATGGGGGGGGGTGAAAAACTGTTTTTT
TRBV18	-	-	TRBJ1-2	CASSPPEGSGYGYTF	TGTGCCAGCTCACCACCGGAGGGGTCGGGCTATGGCTACACCTTC
TRBV30	-	-	TRBJ1-3	CAWSYTRSGNTIYF	TGTGCCTGGAGTTATACGCGCTCTGGAAACACCATATATTTT
TRBV19	-	TRBD1	TRBJ1-5	CASTEGQGYSNQPQHF	TGTGCCAGCACCGAAGGACAGGGATATAGCAATCAGCCCCAGCATTTT
TRBV7-9	-	TRBD2	TRBJ2-3	CASSSGGLADTQYF	TGTGCCAGCAGCTCCGGGGGACTAGCAGATACGCAGTATTTT
TRBV30	-	-	TRBJ1-2	CAWSVPPGGGYTF	TGTGCCTGGAGTGTACCACCGGGGGGCGGCTACACCTTC
TRBV18	-	TRBD2	TRBJ2-7	CASSHPGLAGLGEQYF	TGTGCCAGCTCACACCCCGGGCTAGCGGGCCTAGGCGAGCAGTACTTC
TRBV5-1	-	-	TRBJ1-1	CASSATNRAEAFF	TGCGCCAGCAGCGCTACCAACAGGGCTGAAGCTTTCTTT
TRBV28	-	-	TRBJ1-1	CASTLGREAFF	TGTGCCAGCACCCTGGGGAGGGAAGCTTTCTTT
TRBV5-6	-	-	TRBJ1-1	CASSSWQHYNTEAFF	TGTGCCAGCAGCTCTTGGCAGCACTATAACACTGAAGCTTTCTTT
TRBV7-9	once	TRBD1	TRBJ1-6	CASDPTGSTDSPLHF	TGTGCCAGCGACCCGACAGGGTCGACGGATTCACCCCTCCACTTT
TRBV7-9	once	-	TRBJ1-1	CASSLAGRGRFRNTEAFF	TGTGCCAGCAGCTTAGCAGGCAGGGGACGGTTTCGGAACACTGAAGCTTTCTTT
TRBV9	few	-	TRBJ2-5	CASSVAGETQYF	TGTGCCAGCAGCGTTGCGGGAGAGACCCAGTACTTC
TRBV10-3	-	-	TRBJ1-2	CAISETVNYGYTF	TGTGCCATCAGTGAAACAGTTAACTATGGCTACACCTTC
TRBV7-9	-	-	TRBJ1-5	CASSLVSQPQHF	TGTGCCAGCAGCTTAGTGAGTCAGCCCCAGCATTTT
TRBV5-6	-	-	TRBJ2-3	CASSLGDSADTQYF	TGTGCCAGCAGCTTGGGGGACTCGGCAGATACGCAGTATTTT
TRBV4-1	-	-	TRBJ1-6	CASSQKGGSSYNSPLHF	TGCGCCAGCAGCCAAAAAGGGGGAAGCTCCTATAATTCACCCCTCCACTTT
TRBV9	-	TRBD1	TRBJ1-2	CASSGQGLANYGYTF	TGTGCCAGCAGCGGACAGGGACTAGCTAACTATGGCTACACCTTC
TRBV4-1	-	TRBD1	TRBJ2-7	CASSQLQGNYEQYF	TGCGCCAGCAGCCAGTTACAGGGGAATTACGAGCAGTACTTC
TRBV19	-	TRBD1	TRBJ1-1	CASSMSDRATEAFF	TGTGCCAGTAGTATGTCGGACAGGGCGACTGAAGCTTTCTTT
TRBV5-6	-	TRBD2	TRBJ2-1	CASIWGLAGTNEQFF	TGTGCCAGCATTTGGGGACTAGCGGGGACCAATGAGCAGTTCTTC
TRBV27	-	-	TRBJ1-1	CASSSRLLATEAFF	TGTGCCAGCAGCTCCAGGCTGTTGGCGACTGAAGCTTTCTTT
TRBV27	few	TRBD1	TRBJ2-7	CASSPLDRGGDYEQYF	TGTGCCAGCAGTCCCCTCGACAGGGGGGGAGACTACGAGCAGTACTTC
TRBV18	-	-	TRBJ2-7	CASSFILGQGSSYEQYF	TGTGCCAGCTCATTCATCTTGGGGCAGGGCAGCTCCTACGAGCAGTACTTC
TRBV11-3	-	-	TRBJ2-1	CASSLGPQNEQFF	TGTGCCAGCAGCTTAGGGCCCCAAAATGAGCAGTTCTTC
TRBV29-1	-	-	TRBJ1-1	CSIANGEAFF	TGCAGCATTGCCAACGGTGAAGCTTTCTTT